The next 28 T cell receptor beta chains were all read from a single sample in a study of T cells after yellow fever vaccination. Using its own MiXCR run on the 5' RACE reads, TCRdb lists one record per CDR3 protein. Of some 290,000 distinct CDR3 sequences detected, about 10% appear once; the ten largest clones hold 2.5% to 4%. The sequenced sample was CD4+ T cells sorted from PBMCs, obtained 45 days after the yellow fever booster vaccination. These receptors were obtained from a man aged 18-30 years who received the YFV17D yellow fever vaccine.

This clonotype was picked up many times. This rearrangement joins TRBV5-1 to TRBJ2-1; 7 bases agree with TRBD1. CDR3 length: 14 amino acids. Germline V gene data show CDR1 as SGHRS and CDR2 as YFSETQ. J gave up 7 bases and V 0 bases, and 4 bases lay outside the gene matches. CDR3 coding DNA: TGCGCCAGCAGCTTGGCAGTACAGGGGAATGAGCAGTTCTTC. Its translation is CASSLAVQGNEQFF.

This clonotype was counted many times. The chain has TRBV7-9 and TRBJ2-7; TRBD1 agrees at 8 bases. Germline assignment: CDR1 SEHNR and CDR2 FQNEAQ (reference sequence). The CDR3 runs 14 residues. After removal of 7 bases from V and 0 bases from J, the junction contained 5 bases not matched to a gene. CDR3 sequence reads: CASKQQGGSYEQYF. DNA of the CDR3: TGTGCCAGCAAACAACAGGGGGGCTCCTACGAGCAGTACTTC.

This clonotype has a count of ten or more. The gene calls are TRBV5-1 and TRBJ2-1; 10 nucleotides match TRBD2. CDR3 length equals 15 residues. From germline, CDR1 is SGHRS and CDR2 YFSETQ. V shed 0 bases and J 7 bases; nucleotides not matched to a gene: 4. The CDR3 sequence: CASSLARTSGNEQFF. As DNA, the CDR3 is TGCGCCAGCAGCTTGGCCCGGACTAGCGGTAATGAGCAGTTCTTC. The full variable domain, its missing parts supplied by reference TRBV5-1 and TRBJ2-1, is KAGVTQTPRYLIKTRGQQVTLSCSPISGHRSVSWYQQTPGQGLQFLFEYFSETQRNKGNFPGRFSGRQFSNSRSEMNVSTLELGDSALYLCASSLARTSGNEQFFGPGTRLTVL.

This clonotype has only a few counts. The CDR3 DNA follows: TGCGCCAGCAGCCAAGAACAGGGACCTCCCTATGGCTACACCTTC. Protein product: CASSQEQGPPYGYTF. This chain connects TRBV4-1 to TRBJ1-2, with a weak D call TRBD1 (6 bases). The CDR3 totals 15 residues. Trimming took 0 bases from V and 4 from J, leaving 12 bases between them. The V gene's germline CDR1 is MGHRA and CDR2 YSYEKL.

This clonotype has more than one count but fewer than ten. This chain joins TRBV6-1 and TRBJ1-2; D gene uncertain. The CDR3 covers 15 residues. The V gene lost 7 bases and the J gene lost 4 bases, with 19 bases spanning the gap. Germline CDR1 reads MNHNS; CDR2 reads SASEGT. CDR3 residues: CASTPKGGHGYGYTF. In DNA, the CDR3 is TGTGCCAGCACCCCGAAGGGCGGGCACGGCTATGGCTACACCTTC.

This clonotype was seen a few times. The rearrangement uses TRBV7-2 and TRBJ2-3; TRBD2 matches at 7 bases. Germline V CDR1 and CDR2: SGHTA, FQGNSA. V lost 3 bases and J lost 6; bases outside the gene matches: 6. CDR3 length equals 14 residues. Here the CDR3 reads CASSFLGGRDTQYF. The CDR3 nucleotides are TGTGCCAGCAGCTTTTTGGGGGGGAGGGATACGCAGTATTTT. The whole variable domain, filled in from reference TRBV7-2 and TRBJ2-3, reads GAGVSQSPSNKVTEKGKDVELRCDPISGHTALYWYRQSLGQGLEFLIYFQGNSAPDKSGLPSDRFSAERTGGSVSTLTIQRTQQEDSAVYLCASSFLGGRDTQYFGPGTRLTVL.

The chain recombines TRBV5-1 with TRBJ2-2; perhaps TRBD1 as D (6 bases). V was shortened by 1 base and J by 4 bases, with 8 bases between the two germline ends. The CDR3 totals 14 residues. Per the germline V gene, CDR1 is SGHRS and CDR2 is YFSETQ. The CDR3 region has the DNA TGCGCCAGCAGCTTGACAGGGCCCACCGGGGAGCTGTTTTTT. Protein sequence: CASSLTGPTGELFF.

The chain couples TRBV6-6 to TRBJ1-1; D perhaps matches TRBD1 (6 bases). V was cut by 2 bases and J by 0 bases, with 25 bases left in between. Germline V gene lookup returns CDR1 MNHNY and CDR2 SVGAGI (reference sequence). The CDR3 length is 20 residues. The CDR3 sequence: CASSYSSGWQGGDMNTEAFF. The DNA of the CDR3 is TGTGCCAGCAGTTACAGTTCCGGCTGGCAGGGTGGGGACATGAACACTGAAGCTTTCTTT.

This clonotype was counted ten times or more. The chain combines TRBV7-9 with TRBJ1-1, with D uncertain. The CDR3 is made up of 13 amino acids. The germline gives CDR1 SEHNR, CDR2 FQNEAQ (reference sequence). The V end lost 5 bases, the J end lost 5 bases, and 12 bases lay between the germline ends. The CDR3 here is CASSTQTGTEAFF. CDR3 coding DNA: TGTGCCAGCAGCACCCAGACGGGGACTGAAGCTTTCTTT.

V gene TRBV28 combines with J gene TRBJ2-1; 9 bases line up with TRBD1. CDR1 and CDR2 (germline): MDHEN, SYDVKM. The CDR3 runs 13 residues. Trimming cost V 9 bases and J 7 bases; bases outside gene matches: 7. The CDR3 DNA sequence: TGTGCCAGAACCGGGACAGGGCGGAATGAGCAGTTCTTC. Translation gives CARTGTGRNEQFF.

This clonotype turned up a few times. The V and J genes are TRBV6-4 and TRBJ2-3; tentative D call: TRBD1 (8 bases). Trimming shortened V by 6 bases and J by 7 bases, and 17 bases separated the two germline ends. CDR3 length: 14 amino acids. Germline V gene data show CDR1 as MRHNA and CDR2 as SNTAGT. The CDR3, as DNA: TGTGCCAGCAGAGATACAGGGGGGGAGAATACGCAGTATTTT. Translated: CASRDTGGENTQYF.

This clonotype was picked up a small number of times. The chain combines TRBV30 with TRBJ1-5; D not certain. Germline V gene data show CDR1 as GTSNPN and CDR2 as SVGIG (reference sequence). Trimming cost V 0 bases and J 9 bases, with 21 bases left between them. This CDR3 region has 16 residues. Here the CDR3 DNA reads TGTGCCTGGAGTGTACCGGGGTACGCCCGTTTGATGCCCCAGCATTTT. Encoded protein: CAWSVPGYARLMPQHF. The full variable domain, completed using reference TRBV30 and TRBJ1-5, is SQTIHQWPATLVQPVGSPLSLECTVEGTSNPNLYWYRQAAGRGLQLLFYSVGIGQISSEVPQNLSASRPQDRQFILSSKKLLLSDSGFYLCAWSVPGYARLMPQHFGDGTRLSIL.

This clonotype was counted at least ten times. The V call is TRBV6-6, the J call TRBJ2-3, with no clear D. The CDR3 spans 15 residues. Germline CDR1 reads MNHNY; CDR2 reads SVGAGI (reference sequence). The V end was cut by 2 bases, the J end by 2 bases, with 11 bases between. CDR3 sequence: CASSYGRLYTDTQYF. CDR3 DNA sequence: TGTGCCAGCAGTTACGGTCGACTCTACACAGATACGCAGTATTTT.

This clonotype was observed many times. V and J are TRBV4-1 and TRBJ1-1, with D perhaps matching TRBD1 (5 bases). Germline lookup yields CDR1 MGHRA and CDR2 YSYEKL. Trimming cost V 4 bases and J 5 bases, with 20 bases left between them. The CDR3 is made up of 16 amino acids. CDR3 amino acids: CASSPPGLAGRTEAFF. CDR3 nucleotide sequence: TGCGCCAGCAGCCCACCGGGACTGGCCGGACGGACTGAAGCTTTCTTT.

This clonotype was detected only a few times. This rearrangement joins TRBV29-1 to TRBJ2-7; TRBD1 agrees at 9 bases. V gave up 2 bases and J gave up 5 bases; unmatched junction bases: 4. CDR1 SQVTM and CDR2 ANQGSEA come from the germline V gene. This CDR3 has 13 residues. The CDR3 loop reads CSVEMDRGHEQYV. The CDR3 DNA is TGCAGCGTTGAAATGGACAGGGGCCACGAGCAGTACGTC.

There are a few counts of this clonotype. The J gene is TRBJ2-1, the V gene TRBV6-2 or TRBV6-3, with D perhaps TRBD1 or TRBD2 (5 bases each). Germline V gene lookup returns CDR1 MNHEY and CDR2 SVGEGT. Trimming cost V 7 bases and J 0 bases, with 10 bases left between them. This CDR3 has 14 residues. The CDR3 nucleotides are TGTGCCAGCACCCCTGGGGGCTCCTACAATGAGCAGTTCTTC. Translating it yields CASTPGGSYNEQFF.

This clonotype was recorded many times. The CDR3 DNA is TGTGCCAGCAGCTTTGAACTGAACCGGGCCCTCCACTTT. This sequence encodes CASSFELNRALHF. This sequence joins TRBV7-2 and TRBJ1-6; the D is unclear. CDR3 length equals 13 residues. The V gene's germline CDR1 is SGHTA and CDR2 FQGNSA. Trimming cost V 3 bases and J 14 bases, with 14 bases left between them.

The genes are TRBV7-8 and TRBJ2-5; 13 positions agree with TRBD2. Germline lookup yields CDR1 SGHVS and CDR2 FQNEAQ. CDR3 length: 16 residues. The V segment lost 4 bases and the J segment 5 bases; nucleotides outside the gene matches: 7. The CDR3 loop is CASSSRLAGGMETQYF. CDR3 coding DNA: TGTGCCAGCAGCTCCCGACTAGCGGGGGGTATGGAGACCCAGTACTTC.

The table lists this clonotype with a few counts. The chain's CDR3 is CASSLEGTGANVLTF. CDR3 coding DNA: TGTGCCAGCAGCTTGGAGGGGACCGGGGCCAACGTCCTGACTTTC. This chain joins TRBV7-9 and TRBJ2-6; D may be TRBD2 (6 bases). Deletions cut 3 bases from V and 4 bases from J, with 10 bases between. Germline V lookup: CDR1 SEHNR, CDR2 FQNEAQ (reference sequence). CDR3 length: 15 residues.

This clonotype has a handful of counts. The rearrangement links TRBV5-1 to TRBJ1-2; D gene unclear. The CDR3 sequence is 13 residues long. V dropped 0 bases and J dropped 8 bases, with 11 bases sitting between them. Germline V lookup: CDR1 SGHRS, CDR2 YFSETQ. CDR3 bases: TGCGCCAGCAGCTTGGCCCTCTTTGAGGGCTACACCTTC. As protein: CASSLALFEGYTF. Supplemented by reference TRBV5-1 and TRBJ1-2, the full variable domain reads KAGVTQTPRYLIKTRGQQVTLSCSPISGHRSVSWYQQTPGQGLQFLFEYFSETQRNKGNFPGRFSGRQFSNSRSEMNVSTLELGDSALYLCASSLALFEGYTFGSGTRLTVV.

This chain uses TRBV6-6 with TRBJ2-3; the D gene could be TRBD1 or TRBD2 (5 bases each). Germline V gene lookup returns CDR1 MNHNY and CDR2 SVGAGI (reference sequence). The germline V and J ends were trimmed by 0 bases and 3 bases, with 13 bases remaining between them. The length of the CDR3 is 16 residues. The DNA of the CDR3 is TGTGCCAGCAGTTACTCGAGGGGCTCGGGAACAGATACGCAGTATTTT. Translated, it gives CASSYSRGSGTDTQYF.

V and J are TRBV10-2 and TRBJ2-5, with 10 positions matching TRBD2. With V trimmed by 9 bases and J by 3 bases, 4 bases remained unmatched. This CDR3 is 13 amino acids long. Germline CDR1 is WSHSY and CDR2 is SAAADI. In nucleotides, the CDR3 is TGCGCCAGTCTACTAGCGGGGAAAGAGACCCAGTACTTC. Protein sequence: CASLLAGKETQYF.

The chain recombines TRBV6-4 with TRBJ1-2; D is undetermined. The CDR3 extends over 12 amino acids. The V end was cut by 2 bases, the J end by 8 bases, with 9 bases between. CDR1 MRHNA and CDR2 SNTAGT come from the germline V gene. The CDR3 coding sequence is TGTGCCAGCAGTGACCCCGCGGAGGGCTACACCTTC. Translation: CASSDPAEGYTF.

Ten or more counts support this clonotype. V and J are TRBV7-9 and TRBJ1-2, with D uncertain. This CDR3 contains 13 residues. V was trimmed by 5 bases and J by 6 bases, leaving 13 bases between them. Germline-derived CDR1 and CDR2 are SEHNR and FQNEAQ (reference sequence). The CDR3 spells CASSQGPLHGYTF. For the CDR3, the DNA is TGTGCCAGCAGCCAAGGCCCATTACATGGCTACACCTTC.

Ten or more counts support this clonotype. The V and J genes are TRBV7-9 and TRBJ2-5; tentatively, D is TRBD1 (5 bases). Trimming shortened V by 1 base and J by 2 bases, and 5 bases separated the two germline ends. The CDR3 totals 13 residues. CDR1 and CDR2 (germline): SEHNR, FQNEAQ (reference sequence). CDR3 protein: CASSLGTQETQYF. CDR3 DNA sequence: TGTGCCAGCAGCTTAGGGACACAAGAGACCCAGTACTTC. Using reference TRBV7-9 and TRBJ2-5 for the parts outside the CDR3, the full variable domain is DTGVSQNPRHKITKRGQNVTFRCDPISEHNRLYWYRQTLGQGPEFLTYFQNEAQLEKSRLLSDRFSAERPKGSFSTLEIQRTEQGDSAMYLCASSLGTQETQYFGPGTRLLVL.

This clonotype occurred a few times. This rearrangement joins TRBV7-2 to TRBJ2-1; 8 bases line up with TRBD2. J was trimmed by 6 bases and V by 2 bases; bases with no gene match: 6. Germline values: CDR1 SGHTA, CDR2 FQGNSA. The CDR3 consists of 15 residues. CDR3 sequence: CASSLSATSANEQFF. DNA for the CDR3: TGTGCCAGCAGCTTATCCGCGACTAGCGCCAATGAGCAGTTCTTC.

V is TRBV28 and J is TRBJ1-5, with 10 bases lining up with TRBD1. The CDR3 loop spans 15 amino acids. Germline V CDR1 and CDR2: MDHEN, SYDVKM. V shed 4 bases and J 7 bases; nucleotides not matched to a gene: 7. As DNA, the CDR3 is TGTGCCAGCAGTTCAAGACAGGGGGCCCACCAGCCCCAGCATTTT. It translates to CASSSRQGAHQPQHF. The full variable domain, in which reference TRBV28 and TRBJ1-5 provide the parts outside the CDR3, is DVKVTQSSRYLVKRTGEKVFLECVQDMDHENMFWYRQDPGLGLRLIYFSYDVKMKEKGDIPEGYSVSREKKERFSLILESASTNQTSMYLCASSSRQGAHQPQHFGDGTRLSIL.

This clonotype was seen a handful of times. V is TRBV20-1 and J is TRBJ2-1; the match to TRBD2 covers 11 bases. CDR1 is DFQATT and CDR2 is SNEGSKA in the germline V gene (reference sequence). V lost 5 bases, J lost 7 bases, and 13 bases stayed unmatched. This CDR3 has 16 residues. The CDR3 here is CSAAAPGLAVRNEQFF. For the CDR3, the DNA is TGCAGTGCTGCTGCCCCGGGACTAGCGGTAAGAAATGAGCAGTTCTTC.